This T cell receptor beta chain was identified during a study of cytomegalovirus exposure and HLA in healthy donors. 13 Jbeta primers and 60 Vbeta primers were used for the PCR. Produced via immunoSEQ multiplex PCR; TCRdb's table is partial and in-frame only. The data hold more than 95,000 clones, with 78% observed a single time. What was sequenced was PBMCs. This clonotype was sampled from a male donor in good health and CMV-seronegative.

The CDR3 spells CASSLPLAGGIDEQFF. In DNA form, the CDR3 reads TGCGCCAGCAGCTTGCCCCTAGCGGGAGGAATCGATGAGCAGTTCTTC. The V call is TRBV5-1, the J call TRBJ2-1; 11 nucleotides agree with TRBD2. With 1 base clipped from V and 8 bases from J, the junction kept 8 bases outside the gene matches. This CDR3 is 16 amino acids long. CDR1 is SGHRS and CDR2 is YFSETQ in the germline V gene.